A selection of T cell receptor beta chains follows, all from one sample in a study of response to subunit inactivated influenza vaccine. Each CDR3 protein is one row after TCRdb ran MiXCR on the RT-PCR reads. The sample records about 240,000 distinct CDR3 sequences, 9% to 15% being singletons. Source: non-naive T cells sorted from PBMCs, taken less than 15 days before vaccination. All receptors derive from a man in his fifties who received an inactivated influenza vaccine. Both conserved end residues are part of each CDR3. D genes are given only for firm matches. Expanded clones get a size class; other rows say once, few or many, or leave the size out.

TRBJ2-5	-	TRBV20-1	TRBD2	CSAHSSGRGETQYF	TGCAGTGCTCATTCTAGCGGGAGAGGAGAGACCCAGTACTTC
TRBJ2-6	many	TRBV9	-	CASSAHDSHSGANVLTF	TGTGCCAGCAGCGCCCATGACAGCCACTCTGGGGCCAACGTCCTGACTTTC
TRBJ2-1	-	TRBV27	-	CASSLMSGSSNEQFF	TGTGCCAGCAGTTTGATGTCGGGCAGCAGTAACGAGCAGTTCTTC
TRBJ2-2	many	TRBV12-3/TRBV12-4	-	CATAWGPQNTGELFF	TGTGCCACCGCGTGGGGGCCACAGAACACCGGGGAGCTGTTTTTT
TRBJ2-7	few	TRBV18	TRBD1	CASSPRSPGGSYEQYF	TGTGCCAGCTCACCACGGTCCCCAGGGGGTTCCTACGAGCAGTACTTC
TRBJ1-5	-	TRBV6-1	-	CASRLHSNQPQHF	TGTGCCAGCAGACTGCATAGCAATCAGCCCCAGCATTTT
TRBJ2-5	many	TRBV12-3/TRBV12-4	-	CASSLAETQYF	TGTGCCAGCAGCCTAGCAGAGACCCAGTACTTC
TRBJ2-5	many	TRBV29-1	TRBD2	CSVDSGRAPAGTQYF	TGCAGCGTTGATAGCGGGAGGGCACCGGCCGGGACCCAGTACTTC
TRBJ2-3	-	TRBV5-1	-	CASSLDGLGPDTQYF	TGCGCCAGCAGCTTAGATGGGTTGGGCCCAGATACGCAGTATTTT
TRBJ2-7	-	TRBV5-1	-	CASSLADSEQYF	TGCGCCAGCAGCCTGGCGGACTCCGAGCAGTACTTC
TRBJ2-7	-	TRBV5-1	TRBD2	CASSPSAAGDFYEQYF	TGCGCCAGCAGCCCCTCGGCAGCGGGAGATTTCTACGAGCAGTACTTC
TRBJ2-1	-	TRBV27	TRBD2	CASSIELAAYNEQFF	TGTGCCAGCAGTATCGAACTAGCGGCCTACAATGAGCAGTTCTTC
TRBJ2-7	few	TRBV12-3/TRBV12-4	-	CASSSQGWEQYF	TGTGCCAGCAGTTCCCAGGGTTGGGAGCAGTACTTC
TRBJ2-1	many	TRBV24-1	TRBD2	CATSGPLTSGGESMSSYNEQFF	TGTGCCACCAGTGGCCCCTTAACTAGCGGGGGGGAGTCTATGAGCTCCTACAATGAGCAGTTCTTC
TRBJ2-3	-	TRBV7-6	-	CASSLGRVEVNTQYF	TGTGCCAGCAGCTTAGGGCGAGTCGAGGTAAATACGCAGTATTTT
TRBJ2-6	few	TRBV30	TRBD2	CALGGVGANVLTF	TGTGCTTTGGGGGGGGTCGGGGCCAACGTCCTGACTTTC
TRBJ2-1	few	TRBV18	TRBD2	CASSPPGLAFDEQFF	TGTGCCAGCTCACCGCCGGGACTAGCATTCGATGAGCAGTTCTTC